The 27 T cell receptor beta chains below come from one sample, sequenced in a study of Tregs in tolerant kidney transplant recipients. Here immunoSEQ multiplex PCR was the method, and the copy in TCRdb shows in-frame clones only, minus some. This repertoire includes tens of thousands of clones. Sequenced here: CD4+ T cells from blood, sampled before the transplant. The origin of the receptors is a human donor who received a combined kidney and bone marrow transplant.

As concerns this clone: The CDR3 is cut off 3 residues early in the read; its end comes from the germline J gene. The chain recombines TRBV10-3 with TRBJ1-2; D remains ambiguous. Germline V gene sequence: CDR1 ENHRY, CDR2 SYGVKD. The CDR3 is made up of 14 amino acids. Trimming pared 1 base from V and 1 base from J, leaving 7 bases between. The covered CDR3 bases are TGTGCCATCAGTGAGTACAGCCTTAACTATGGC. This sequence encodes CAISEYSLNYG. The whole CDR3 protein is CAISEYSLNYGYTF.

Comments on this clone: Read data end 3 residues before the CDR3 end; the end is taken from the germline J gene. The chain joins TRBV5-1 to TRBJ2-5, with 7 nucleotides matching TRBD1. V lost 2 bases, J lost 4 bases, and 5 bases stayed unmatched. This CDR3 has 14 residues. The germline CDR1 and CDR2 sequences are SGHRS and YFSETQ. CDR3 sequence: CASSFSNRGETQYF. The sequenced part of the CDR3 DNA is TGCGCCAGCAGCTTTTCGAACAGGGGAGAGACC. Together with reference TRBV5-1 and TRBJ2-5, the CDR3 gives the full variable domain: KAGVTQTPRYLIKTRGQQVTLSCSPISGHRSVSWYQQTPGQGLQFLFEYFSETQRNKGNFPGRFSGRQFSNSRSEMNVSTLELGDSALYLCASSFSNRGETQYFGPGTRLLVL.

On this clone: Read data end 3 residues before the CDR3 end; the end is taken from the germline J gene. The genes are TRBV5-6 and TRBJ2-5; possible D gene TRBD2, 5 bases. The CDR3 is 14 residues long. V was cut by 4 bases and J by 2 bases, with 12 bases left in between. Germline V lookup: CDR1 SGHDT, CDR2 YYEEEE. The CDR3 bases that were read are TGTGCCAGCAGCCTCAGAGGGTGGCAAGAGACC. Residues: CASSLRGWQET. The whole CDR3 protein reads CASSLRGWQETQYF.

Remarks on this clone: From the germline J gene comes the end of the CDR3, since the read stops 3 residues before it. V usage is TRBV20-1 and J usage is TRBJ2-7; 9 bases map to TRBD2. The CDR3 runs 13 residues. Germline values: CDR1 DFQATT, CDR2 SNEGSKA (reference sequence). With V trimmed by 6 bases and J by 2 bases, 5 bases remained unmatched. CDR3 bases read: TGCAGTGCCGCGGGGGGGGCTACCTACGAG. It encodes CSAAGGATYE. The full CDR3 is CSAAGGATYEQYF.

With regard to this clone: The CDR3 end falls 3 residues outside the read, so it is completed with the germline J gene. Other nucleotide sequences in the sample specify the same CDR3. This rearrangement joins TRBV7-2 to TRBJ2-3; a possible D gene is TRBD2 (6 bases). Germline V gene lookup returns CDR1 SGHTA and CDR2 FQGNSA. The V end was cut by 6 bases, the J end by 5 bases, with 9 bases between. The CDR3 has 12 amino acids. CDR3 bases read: TGTGCCAGCAGTTCCGGGGGAGATACG. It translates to CASSSGGDT. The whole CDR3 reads CASSSGGDTQYF.

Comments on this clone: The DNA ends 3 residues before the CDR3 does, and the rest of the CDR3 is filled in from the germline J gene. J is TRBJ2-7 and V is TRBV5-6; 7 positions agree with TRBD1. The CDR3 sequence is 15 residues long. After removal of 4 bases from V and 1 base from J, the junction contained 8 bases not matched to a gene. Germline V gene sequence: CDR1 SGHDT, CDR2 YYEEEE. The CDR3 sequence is CASSPRDRLSYEQYF. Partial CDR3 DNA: TGTGCCAGCAGCCCACGGGACAGATTATCCTACGAG.

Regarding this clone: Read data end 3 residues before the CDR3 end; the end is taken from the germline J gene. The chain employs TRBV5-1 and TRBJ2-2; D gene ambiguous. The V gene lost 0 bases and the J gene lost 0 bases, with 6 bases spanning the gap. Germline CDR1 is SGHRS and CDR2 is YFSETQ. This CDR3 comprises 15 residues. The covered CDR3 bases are TGCGCCAGCAGCTTGGAGAGGCCGAACACCGGGGAG. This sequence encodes CASSLERPNTGE. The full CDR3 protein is CASSLERPNTGELFF.

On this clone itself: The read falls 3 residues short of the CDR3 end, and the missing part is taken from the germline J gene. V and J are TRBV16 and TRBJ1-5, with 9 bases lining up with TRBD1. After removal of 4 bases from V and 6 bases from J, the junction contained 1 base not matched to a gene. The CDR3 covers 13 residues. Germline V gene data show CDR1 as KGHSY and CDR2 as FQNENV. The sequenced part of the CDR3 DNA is TGTGCCAGCAGCCCGGACAGGGGTCAGCCC. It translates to CASSPDRGQP. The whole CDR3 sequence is CASSPDRGQPQHF.

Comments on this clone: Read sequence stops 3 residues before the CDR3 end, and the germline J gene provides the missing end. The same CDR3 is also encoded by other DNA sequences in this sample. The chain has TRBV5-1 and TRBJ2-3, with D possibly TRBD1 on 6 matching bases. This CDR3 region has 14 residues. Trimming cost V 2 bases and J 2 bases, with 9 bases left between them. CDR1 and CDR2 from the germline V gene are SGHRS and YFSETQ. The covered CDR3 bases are TGCGCCAGCAGCTTCACAGGGTCCACAGATACG. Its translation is CASSFTGSTDT. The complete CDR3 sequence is CASSFTGSTDTQYF.

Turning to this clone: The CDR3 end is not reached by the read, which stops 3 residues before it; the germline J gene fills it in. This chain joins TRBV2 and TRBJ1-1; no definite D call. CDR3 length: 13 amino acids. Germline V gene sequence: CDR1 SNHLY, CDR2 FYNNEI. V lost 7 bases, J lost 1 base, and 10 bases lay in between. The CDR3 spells CASTFTANTEAFF. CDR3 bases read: TGTGCCAGCACCTTTACAGCGAACACTGAA.

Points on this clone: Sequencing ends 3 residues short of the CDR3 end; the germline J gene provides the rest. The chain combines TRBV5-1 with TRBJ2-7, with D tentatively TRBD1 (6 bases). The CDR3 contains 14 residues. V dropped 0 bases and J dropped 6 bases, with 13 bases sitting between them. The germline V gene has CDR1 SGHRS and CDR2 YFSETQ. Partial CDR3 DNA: TGCGCCAGCAGCTTGGGCCCCGGGACATTCGAG. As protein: CASSLGPGTFE. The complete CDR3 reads CASSLGPGTFEQYF.

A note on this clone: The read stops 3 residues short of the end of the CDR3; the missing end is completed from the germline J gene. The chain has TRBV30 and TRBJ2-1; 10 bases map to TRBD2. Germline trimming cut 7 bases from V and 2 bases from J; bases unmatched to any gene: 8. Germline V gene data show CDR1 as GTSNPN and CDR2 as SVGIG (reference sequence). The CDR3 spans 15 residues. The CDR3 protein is CASRLLAGAYNEQFF. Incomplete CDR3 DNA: TGTGCCTCCAGACTCCTAGCGGGGGCCTACAATGAG.

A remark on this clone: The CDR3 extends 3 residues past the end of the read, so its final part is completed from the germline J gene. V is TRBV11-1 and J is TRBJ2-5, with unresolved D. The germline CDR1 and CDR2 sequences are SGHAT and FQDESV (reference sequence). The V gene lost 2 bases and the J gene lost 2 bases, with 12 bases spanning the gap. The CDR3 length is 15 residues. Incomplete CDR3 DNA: TGTGCCAGCAGCTTATCTTTGGTTAGACAAGAGACC. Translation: CASSLSLVRQET. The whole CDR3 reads CASSLSLVRQETQYF.

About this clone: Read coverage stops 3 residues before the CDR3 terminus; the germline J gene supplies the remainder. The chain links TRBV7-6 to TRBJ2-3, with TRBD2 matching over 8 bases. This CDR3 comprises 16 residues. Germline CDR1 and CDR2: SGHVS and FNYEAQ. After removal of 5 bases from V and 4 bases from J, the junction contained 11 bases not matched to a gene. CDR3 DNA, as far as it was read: TGTGCCAGCAGCCCCGGGGGGGGATCAAGAGCAGATACG. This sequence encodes CASSPGGGSRADT. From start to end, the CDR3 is CASSPGGGSRADTQYF.

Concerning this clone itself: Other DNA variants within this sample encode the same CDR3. The chain's CDR3 is CASSQRGETQYF. The CDR3 bases that were read are TGCGCCAGCAGCCAGAGGGGGGAGACC. The chain employs TRBV5-1 and TRBJ2-5; the D gene is possibly TRBD1 (6 bases). The read is 3 residues too short to cover the CDR3 end, so that end is filled in from the germline J gene. The CDR3 length is 12 residues. V was pared by 4 bases and J by 5 bases, with 9 bases between. Germline V CDR1 and CDR2: SGHRS, YFSETQ.

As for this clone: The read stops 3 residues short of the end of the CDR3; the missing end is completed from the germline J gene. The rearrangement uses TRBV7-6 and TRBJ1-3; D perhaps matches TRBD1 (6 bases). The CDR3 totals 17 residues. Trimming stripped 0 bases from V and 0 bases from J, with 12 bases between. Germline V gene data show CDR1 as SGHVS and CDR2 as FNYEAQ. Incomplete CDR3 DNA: TGTGCCAGCAGCTTAGCGGGACACTTCAGCTCTGGAAACACC. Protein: CASSLAGHFSSGNT. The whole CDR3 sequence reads CASSLAGHFSSGNTIYF.

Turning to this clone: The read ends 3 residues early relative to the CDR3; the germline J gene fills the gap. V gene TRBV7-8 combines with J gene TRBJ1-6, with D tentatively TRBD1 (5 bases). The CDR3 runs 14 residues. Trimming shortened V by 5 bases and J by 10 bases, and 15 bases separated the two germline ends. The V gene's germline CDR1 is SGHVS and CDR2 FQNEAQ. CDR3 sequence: CASSPGGDRSPLHF. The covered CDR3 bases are TGTGCCAGCAGCCCCGGGGGGGATCGGTCACCC.

The CDR3 reads CAVPRGGYTF. The sequenced part of the CDR3 DNA is TGTGCCGTCCCCAGGGGCGGC. The chain links TRBV19 to TRBJ1-2; D possibly corresponds to TRBD1 (6 bases). The read stops 3 residues short of the end of the CDR3; the missing end is completed from the germline J gene. The CDR3 is made up of 10 amino acids. CDR1 LNHDA and CDR2 SQIVND come from the germline V gene (reference sequence). Full variable domain (remainder filled in from reference TRBV19 and TRBJ1-2): DGGITQSPKYLFRKEGQNVTLSCEQNLNHDAMYWYRQDPGQGLRLIYYSQIVNDFQKGDIAEGYSVSREKKESFPLTVTSAQKNPTAFYLCAVPRGGYTFGSGTRLTVV.

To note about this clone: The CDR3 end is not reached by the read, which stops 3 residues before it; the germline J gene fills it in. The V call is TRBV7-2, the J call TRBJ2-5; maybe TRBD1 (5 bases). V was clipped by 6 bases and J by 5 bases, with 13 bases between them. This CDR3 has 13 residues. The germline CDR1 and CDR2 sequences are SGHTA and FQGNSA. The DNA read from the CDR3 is TGTGCCAGCAGTGGGGCTATATGGGAGACC. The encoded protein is CASSGAIWET. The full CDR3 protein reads CASSGAIWETQYF.

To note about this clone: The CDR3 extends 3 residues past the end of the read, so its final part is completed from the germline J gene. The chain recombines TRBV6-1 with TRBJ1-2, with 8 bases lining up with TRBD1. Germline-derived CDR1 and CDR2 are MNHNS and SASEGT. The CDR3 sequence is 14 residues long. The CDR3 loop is CASSGGTGQTGYTF. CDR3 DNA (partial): TGTGCCAGCAGTGGAGGGACAGGTCAAACGGGC.

CDR3 bases read: TGTGCCAGCAGCTTATCAGGAGGTAATCAGCCC. Protein sequence: CASSLSGGNQP. The CDR3 as a whole reads CASSLSGGNQPQHF. The chain is built from TRBV7-9 and TRBJ1-5, with D uncertain. The read falls 3 residues short of the CDR3 end, and the missing part is taken from the germline J gene. Trimming pared 2 bases from V and 4 bases from J, leaving 9 bases between. The CDR3 length is 14 residues. Germline V gene lookup returns CDR1 SEHNR and CDR2 FQNEAQ (reference sequence).

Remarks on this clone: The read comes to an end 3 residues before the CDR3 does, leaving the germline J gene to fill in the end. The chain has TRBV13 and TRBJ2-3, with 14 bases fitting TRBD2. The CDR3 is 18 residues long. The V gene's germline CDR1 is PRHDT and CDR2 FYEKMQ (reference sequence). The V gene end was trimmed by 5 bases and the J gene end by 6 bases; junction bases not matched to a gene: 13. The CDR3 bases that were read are TGTGCCAGCAGCCGATCAACCCGACTAGCGGGAGGGCCGGATACG. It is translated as CASSRSTRLAGGPDT. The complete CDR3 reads CASSRSTRLAGGPDTQYF.

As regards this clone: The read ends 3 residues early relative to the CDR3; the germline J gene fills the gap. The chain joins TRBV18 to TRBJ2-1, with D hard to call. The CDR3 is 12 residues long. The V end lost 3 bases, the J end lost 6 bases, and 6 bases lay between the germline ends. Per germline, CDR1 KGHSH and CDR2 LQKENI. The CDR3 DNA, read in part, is TGTGCCAGCTCACCCAATAGCAATGAG. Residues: CASSPNSNE. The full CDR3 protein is CASSPNSNEQFF.

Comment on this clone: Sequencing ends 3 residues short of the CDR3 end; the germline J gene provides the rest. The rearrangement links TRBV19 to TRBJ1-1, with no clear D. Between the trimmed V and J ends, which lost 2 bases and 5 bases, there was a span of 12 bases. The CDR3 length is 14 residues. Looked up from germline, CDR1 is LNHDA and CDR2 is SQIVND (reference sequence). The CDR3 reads CASSISPRRTEAFF. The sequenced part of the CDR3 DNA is TGTGCCAGTAGTATATCTCCCAGGCGTACTGAA.

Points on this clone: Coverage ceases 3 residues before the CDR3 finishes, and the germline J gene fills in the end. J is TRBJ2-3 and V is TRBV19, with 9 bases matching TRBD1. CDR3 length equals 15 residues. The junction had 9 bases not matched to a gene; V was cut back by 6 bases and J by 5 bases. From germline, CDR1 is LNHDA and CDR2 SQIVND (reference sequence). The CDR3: CASSSGQGKIDTQYF. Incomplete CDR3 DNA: TGTGCCAGTAGCTCAGGACAGGGGAAGATAGATACG.

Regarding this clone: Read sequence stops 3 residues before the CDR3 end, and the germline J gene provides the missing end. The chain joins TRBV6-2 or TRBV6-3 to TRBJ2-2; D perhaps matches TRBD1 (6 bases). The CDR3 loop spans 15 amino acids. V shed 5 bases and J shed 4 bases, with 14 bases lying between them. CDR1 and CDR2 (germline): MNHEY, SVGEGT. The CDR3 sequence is CASSTSGARTGELFF. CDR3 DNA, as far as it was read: TGTGCCAGCAGTACCTCAGGGGCCCGCACCGGGGAG.

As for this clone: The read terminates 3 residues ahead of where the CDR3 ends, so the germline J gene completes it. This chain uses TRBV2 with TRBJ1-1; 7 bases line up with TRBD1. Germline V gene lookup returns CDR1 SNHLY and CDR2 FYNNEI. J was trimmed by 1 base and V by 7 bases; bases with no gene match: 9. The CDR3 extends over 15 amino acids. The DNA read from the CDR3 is TGTGCCAGCACCCCCAGGGGGGTAGAGAACACTGAA. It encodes CASTPRGVENTE. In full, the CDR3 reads CASTPRGVENTEAFF.